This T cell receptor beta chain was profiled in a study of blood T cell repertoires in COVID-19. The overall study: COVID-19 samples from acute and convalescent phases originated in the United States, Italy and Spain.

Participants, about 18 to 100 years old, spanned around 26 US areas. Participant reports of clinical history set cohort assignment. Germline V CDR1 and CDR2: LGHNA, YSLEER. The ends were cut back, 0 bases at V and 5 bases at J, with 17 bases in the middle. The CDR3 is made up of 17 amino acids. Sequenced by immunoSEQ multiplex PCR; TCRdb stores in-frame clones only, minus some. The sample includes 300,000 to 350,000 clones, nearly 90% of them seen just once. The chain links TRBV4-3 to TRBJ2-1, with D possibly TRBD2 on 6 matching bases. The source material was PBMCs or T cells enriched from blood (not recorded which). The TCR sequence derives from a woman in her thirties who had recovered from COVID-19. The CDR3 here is CASSQDRSGTSNNEQFF. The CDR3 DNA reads TGCGCCAGCAGCCAAGACCGGTCCGGGACTTCAAACAATGAGCAGTTCTTC.